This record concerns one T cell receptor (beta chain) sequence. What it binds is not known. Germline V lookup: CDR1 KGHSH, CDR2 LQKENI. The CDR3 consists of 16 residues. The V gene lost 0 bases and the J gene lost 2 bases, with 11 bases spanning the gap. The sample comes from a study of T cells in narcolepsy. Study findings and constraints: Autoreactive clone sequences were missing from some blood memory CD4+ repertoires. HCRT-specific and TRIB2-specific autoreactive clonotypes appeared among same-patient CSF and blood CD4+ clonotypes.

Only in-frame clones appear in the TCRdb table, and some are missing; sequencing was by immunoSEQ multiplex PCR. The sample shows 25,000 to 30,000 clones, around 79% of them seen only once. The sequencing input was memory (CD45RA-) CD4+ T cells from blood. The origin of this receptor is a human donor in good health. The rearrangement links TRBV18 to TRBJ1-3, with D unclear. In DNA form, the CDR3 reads TGTGCCAGCTCACCACCCGGGTCAGGTCCTGGAAACACCATATATTTT. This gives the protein CASSPPGSGPGNTIYF. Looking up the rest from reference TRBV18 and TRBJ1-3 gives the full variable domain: NAGVMQNPRHLVRRRGQEARLRCSPMKGHSHVYWYRQLPEEGLKFMVYLQKENIIDESGMPKERFSAEFPKEGPSILRIQQVVRGDSAAYFCASSPPGSGPGNTIYFGEGSWLTVV.